This T cell receptor beta chain was found in a study of OX40 agonist ivuxolimab in advanced cancers. Repertoires were generated with immunoSEQ multiplex PCR, while TCRdb's copy carries only in-frame clones and drops some. The table shows about 65,000 clones, with more than 70% occurring only once. The CDR3 is 14 residues long. CDR1 is SQVTM, CDR2 ANQGSEA, per germline. Trimming took off 7 bases at V and 7 bases at J, with 20 bases between the two ends. The chain links TRBV29-1 to TRBJ2-1; TRBD1 or TRBD2 may be the D gene (7 bases each). Material: CD4+ or CD8+ T cells sorted from blood, obtained in a trial of the OX40 agonist ivuxolimab. The TCR sequence derives from an adult with an advanced solid tumor such as melanoma, head and neck, liver or kidney cancer. CDR3 bases: TGCAGCGGGGGGGAGCGACAGGGAGGGAATGAGCAGTTCTTC. Encoded protein: CSGGERQGGNEQFF.